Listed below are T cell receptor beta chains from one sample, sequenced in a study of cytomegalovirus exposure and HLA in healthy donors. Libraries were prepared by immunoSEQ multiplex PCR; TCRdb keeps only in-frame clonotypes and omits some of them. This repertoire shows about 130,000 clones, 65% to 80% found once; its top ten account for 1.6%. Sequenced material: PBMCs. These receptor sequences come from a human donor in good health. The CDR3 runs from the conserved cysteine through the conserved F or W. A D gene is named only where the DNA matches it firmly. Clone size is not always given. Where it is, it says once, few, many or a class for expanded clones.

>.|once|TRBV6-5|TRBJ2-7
CASSYTDRPDYEQYF
TGTGCCAGCAGTTACACAGACAGGCCGGACTACGAGCAGTACTTC
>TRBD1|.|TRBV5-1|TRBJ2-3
CASSPPGGGDTQYF
TGCGCCAGCAGCCCCCCAGGGGGCGGGGATACGCAGTATTTT
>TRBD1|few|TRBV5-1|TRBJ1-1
CASSLGGTASMGTEAFF
TGCGCCAGCAGCTTGGGTGGGACAGCGTCTATGGGCACTGAAGCTTTCTTT
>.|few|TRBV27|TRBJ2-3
CASSQWGTSRDTQYF
TGTGCCAGCAGTCAATGGGGGACTTCCAGAGATACGCAGTATTTT
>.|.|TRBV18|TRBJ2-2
CASSPPARENTGELFF
TGTGCCAGCTCACCACCGGCCAGGGAGAACACCGGGGAGCTGTTTTTT
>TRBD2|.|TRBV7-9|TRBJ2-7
CASSHSGRVPYEQYF
TGTGCCAGCAGCCATAGCGGGAGGGTACCCTACGAGCAGTACTTC
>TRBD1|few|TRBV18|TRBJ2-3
CASSPLQGASTDTQYF
TGTGCCAGCTCACCGCTACAGGGGGCTAGCACAGATACGCAGTATTTT
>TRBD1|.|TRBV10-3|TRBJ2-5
CAISSTGTAQETQYF
TGTGCCATCAGTTCTACCGGGACAGCCCAAGAGACCCAGTACTTC
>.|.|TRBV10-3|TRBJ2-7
CAISESRRSPPEQYF
TGTGCCATCAGTGAATCTAGACGGAGCCCTCCTGAGCAGTACTTC
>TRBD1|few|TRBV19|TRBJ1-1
CASSIDRGIEAFF
TGTGCCAGTAGTATCGACAGGGGTATTGAAGCTTTCTTT
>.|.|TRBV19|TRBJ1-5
CASSMIIGESINQPQHF
TGTGCCAGTAGTATGATCATCGGGGAGTCTATCAATCAGCCCCAGCATTTT
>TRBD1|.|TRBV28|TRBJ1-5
CASSEGTGHSNQPQHF
TGTGCCAGCAGCGAGGGGACAGGTCATAGCAATCAGCCCCAGCATTTT
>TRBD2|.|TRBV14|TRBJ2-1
CASSRLAGPPLYNEQFF
TGTGCCAGCAGCCGACTAGCGGGACCTCCCCTTTACAATGAGCAGTTCTTC
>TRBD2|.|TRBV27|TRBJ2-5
CASSPGTSGTFSETQYF
TGTGCCAGCAGTCCCGGGACTAGCGGTACCTTTTCGGAGACCCAGTACTTC
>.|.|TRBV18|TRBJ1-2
CASSPLQQKNYGYTF
TGTGCCAGCTCACCTTTACAGCAGAAAAACTATGGCTACACCTTC
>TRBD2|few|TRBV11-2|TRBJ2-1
CASSLTSGSLNEQFF
TGTGCCAGCAGCCTAACTAGCGGGAGTCTAAATGAGCAGTTCTTC
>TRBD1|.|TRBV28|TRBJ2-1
CASTPGTGILNNEQFF
TGTGCCAGCACCCCCGGGACAGGGATTTTAAACAATGAGCAGTTCTTC
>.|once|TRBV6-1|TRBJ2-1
CASRGAGGEQFF
TGTGCCAGCAGGGGTGCTGGCGGTGAGCAGTTCTTC
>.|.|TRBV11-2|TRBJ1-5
CASSPGSSRSNQPQHF
TGTGCCAGCAGCCCCGGGAGCAGTAGGAGCAATCAGCCCCAGCATTTT
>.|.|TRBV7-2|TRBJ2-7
CASSFPQGTGEQYF
TGTGCCAGCAGCTTCCCCCAGGGAACTGGCGAGCAGTACTTC
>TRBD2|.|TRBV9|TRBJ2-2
CASGPTSGTGELFF
TGTGCCAGCGGGCCGACTAGCGGCACCGGGGAGCTGTTTTTT
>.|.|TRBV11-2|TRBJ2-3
CASSRLFRNSGTDTQYF
TGTGCCAGCAGCCGCTTATTCCGTAATAGCGGCACAGATACGCAGTATTTT
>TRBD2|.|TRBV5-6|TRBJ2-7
CASSPGLAGVGYEQYF
TGTGCCAGCAGCCCAGGTTTAGCGGGAGTCGGTTACGAGCAGTACTTC
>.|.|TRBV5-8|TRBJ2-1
CASSYSPQREQFF
TGTGCCAGCAGCTACTCGCCCCAGCGTGAGCAGTTCTTC
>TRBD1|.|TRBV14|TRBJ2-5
CASSQRQGQETQYF
TGTGCCAGCAGCCAACGACAGGGCCAAGAGACCCAGTACTTC
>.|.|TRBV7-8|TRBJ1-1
CASSQHNTEAFF
TGTGCCAGCTCGCAACATAACACTGAAGCTTTCTTT